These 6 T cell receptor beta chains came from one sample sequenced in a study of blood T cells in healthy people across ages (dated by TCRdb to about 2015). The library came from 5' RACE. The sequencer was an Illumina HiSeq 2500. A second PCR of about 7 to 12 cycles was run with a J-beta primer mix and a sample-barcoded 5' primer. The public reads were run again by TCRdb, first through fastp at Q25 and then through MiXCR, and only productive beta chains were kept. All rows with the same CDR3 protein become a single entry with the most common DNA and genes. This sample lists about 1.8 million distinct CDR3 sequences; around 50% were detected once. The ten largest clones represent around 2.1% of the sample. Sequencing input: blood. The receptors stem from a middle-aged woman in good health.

The CDR3 DNA reads TGTGCCAGCTCACCCCAACCGGGACCCATCTCTGGGGCCAACGTCCTGACTTTC. Encoded protein: CASSPQPGPISGANVLTF. The J gene is TRBJ2-6, the V gene TRBV18; D may match TRBD1 or TRBD2 (5 bases each). V lost 3 bases, J lost 0 bases, and 15 bases lay in between. The CDR3 is made up of 18 amino acids. Germline V CDR1 and CDR2: KGHSH, LQKENI.

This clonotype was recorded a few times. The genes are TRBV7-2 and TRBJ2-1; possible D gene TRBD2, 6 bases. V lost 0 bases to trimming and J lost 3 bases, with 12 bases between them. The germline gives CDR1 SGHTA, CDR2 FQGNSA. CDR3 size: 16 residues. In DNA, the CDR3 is TGTGCCAGCAGCTTAGCGACCGGGGGAGACTACAATGAGCAGTTCTTC. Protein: CASSLATGGDYNEQFF.

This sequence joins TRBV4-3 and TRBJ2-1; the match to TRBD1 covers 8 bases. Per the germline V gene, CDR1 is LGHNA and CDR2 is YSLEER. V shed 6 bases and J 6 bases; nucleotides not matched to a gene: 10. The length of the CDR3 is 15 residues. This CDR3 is CASSQQGVIPNEQFF. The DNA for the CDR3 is TGCGCCAGCAGTCAACAGGGGGTCATACCCAATGAGCAGTTCTTC.

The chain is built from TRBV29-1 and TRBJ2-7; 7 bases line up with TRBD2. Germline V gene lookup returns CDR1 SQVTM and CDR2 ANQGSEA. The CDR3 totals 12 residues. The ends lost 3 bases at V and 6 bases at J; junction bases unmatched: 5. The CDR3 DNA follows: TGCAGCGTTGAGGGAGGGGCCGGCGAGCAGTACTTC. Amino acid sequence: CSVEGGAGEQYF.

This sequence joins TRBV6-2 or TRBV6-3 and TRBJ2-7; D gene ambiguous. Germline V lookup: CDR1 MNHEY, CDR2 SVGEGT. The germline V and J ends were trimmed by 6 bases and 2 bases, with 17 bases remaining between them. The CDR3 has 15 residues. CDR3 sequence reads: CASSPARVGTYEQYF. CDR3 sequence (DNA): TGTGCCAGCAGCCCTGCTCGTGTCGGTACCTACGAGCAGTACTTC.

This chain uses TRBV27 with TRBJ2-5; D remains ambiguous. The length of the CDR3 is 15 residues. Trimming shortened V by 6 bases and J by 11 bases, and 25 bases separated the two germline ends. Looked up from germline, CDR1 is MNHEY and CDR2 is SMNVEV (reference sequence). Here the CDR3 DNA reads TGTGCCAGCAGCTTTTTGGGCTCTAATTGGGATGAGCAGTACTTC. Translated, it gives CASSFLGSNWDEQYF.